There are a few counts of the clone carrying this TCR beta chain. Its target is not known. This entry comes from a study of blood T cells in healthy people across ages. Study-wide results and limits: Across the age range, TCR beta diversity per million T cells fell in a roughly linear way. Diversity estimates drawn from one million T cells were deemed underestimates.

Isolation of PBMCs gave at least 6 million cells per sample. Together with a sample-barcoded 5' primer, a J-beta primer mix was included in a second PCR lasting about 7 to 11 cycles. One entry per CDR3 protein results from TCRdb running MiXCR on the 5' RACE reads. The sample contains about 830,000 distinct CDR3 sequences, less than 80% of which appear only once. The sample comprised blood. This sequence was found in a man aged 25-40 years in good health.

The CDR3 DNA follows: TGTGCCCCACTATTCTCCCTTATAGTCGACGAGCAGTACTTC. Encoded protein: CAPLFSLIVDEQYF. The chain recombines TRBV2 with TRBJ2-7; D unclear. Trimming shortened V by 11 bases and J by 5 bases, and 22 bases separated the two germline ends. Looked up from germline, CDR1 is SNHLY and CDR2 is FYNNEI. The CDR3 has 14 residues.